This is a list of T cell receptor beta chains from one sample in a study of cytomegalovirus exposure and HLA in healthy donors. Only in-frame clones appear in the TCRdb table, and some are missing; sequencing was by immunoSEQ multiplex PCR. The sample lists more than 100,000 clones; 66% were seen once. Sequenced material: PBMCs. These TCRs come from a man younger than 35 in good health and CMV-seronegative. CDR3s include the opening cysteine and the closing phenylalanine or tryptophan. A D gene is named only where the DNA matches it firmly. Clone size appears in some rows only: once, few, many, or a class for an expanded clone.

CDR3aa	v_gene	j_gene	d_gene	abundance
CASRVPLGRYEGYTF	TRBV19	TRBJ1-2	.	.
CASSLAVQDQETQYF	TRBV7-9	TRBJ2-5	.	.
CASRLAVSTDTQYF	TRBV10-2	TRBJ2-3	TRBD2	.
CASSPRDFTGELFF	TRBV5-1	TRBJ2-2	.	.
CASAAGTGAGNTIYF	TRBV7-2	TRBJ1-3	TRBD1	.
CASSPTSQGGYTF	TRBV6-1	TRBJ1-2	.	.
CASSLFRGIFNQPQHF	TRBV28	TRBJ1-5	.	few
CSVVKGQGFTEAFF	TRBV29-1	TRBJ1-1	.	.
CASSTRPQREQFF	TRBV9	TRBJ2-1	.	.
CASSLGGTSSNQPQHF	TRBV7-9	TRBJ1-5	.	.
CASTPYGTGAHGYPF	TRBV6-5	TRBJ1-2	TRBD1	.
CASSFPGLPEGNYGYTF	TRBV7-8	TRBJ1-2	.	.
CASRPGVGGNQPQHF	TRBV6-1	TRBJ1-5	.	.
CSVGGLAGGLDEQYF	TRBV29-1	TRBJ2-7	TRBD2	.
CASSTGSGANVLTF	TRBV19	TRBJ2-6	.	.
CAWSVQGARRSPQYF	TRBV30	TRBJ2-7	TRBD1	.
CASSIRGAGGAYEQYF	TRBV19	TRBJ2-7	TRBD1	.
CASSWGPMAGGREQYF	TRBV5-5	.	TRBD2	.
CASSSLTGELFF	TRBV27	TRBJ2-2	.	.
CASSEGSGELFF	TRBV7-9	TRBJ2-2	.	.
CAWSGGTGGRSGYTF	TRBV30	TRBJ1-2	TRBD1	.
CASSFLRTRAFF	TRBV28	TRBJ1-1	.	.
CASRAGQGLETQYF	TRBV7-2	TRBJ2-5	TRBD1	.
CAWSGGQETQYF	TRBV30	TRBJ2-5	.	.
CASSKWERGEGNPYEQYF	TRBV21-1	TRBJ2-7	.	.
CSSSPRRVDNTEAFF	TRBV6-6	TRBJ1-1	.	once
CASSYGQGSYEQYF	TRBV6-6	TRBJ2-7	TRBD1	.
CASSLKQNGELFF	TRBV11-1	TRBJ2-2	.	.
CSVVGGGRVDTQYF	TRBV29-1	TRBJ2-3	TRBD2	.
CASRDRVDGYTF	TRBV19	TRBJ1-2	TRBD1	few
CAWGQENTEAFF	TRBV30	TRBJ1-1	TRBD1	.
CASSETRSYTF	TRBV28	TRBJ1-2	.	few
CASSRDGGAGANVLTF	TRBV18	TRBJ2-6	.	.
CASSEWVLAGVYGEQFF	TRBV6-1	TRBJ2-1	TRBD2	.
CASSLRDPRGQPQHF	TRBV6-1	TRBJ1-5	TRBD1	.
CATSTSGAQPQHF	TRBV15	TRBJ1-5	.	few
CASSLAVRGYEQYF	TRBV7-2	TRBJ2-7	TRBD1	.
CASSLGRSRTQYF	TRBV5-6	TRBJ2-5	.	few
CAWSVGRGYEKLFF	TRBV30	TRBJ1-4	.	.
CASSPTGSTDTQYF	TRBV9	TRBJ2-3	.	.
CASSSTGVPNEKLFF	TRBV28	TRBJ1-4	TRBD1	few
CASSQDHSQLGTQYF	TRBV4-2	TRBJ2-5	.	few
CASRTNRETNTEAFF	TRBV6-6	TRBJ1-1	.	.
CASSFKETQYF	TRBV5-1	TRBJ2-5	.	.
CASSSRTYTEAFF	TRBV7-2	TRBJ1-1	.	.
CSARGVTGENTIYF	TRBV29-1	TRBJ1-3	TRBD1	.
CASSVGTRGGETQYF	TRBV5-1	TRBJ2-5	.	.
CASSLTQGTDTQYF	TRBV28	TRBJ2-3	.	few